The 5 T cell receptor beta chains reported below all come from one sample, sequenced in a study of OX40 agonist ivuxolimab in advanced cancers. Assay: immunoSEQ multiplex PCR; the TCRdb copy retains only in-frame clones and omits some. The data hold about 37,000 clones, with around 80% observed a single time. The specimen comprised CD4+ or CD8+ T cells sorted from blood, sampled in a trial of the OX40 agonist ivuxolimab. The receptor set was obtained from an adult with an advanced solid tumor such as melanoma, head and neck, liver or kidney cancer.

The chain combines TRBV7-2 with TRBJ2-3; no firm D call. The CDR3 covers 13 residues. Deletions cut 1 base from V and 8 bases from J, with 10 bases between. Germline V gene lookup returns CDR1 SGHTA and CDR2 FQGNSA. For the CDR3, the DNA is TGTGCCAGCAGCTTAGTTGAAGGCGGTACGCAGTATTTT. Translation: CASSLVEGGTQYF.

This clone has just a few counts. The CDR3 region is CASSVGGLDQNEQFF. For the CDR3, the DNA is TGTGCCAGCAGCGTAGGCGGACTAGATCAGAATGAGCAGTTCTTC. V usage is TRBV9 and J usage is TRBJ2-1, with 7 bases identical to TRBD2. This CDR3 is 15 amino acids long. V lost 0 bases, J lost 7 bases, and 7 bases stayed unmatched. Looked up from germline, CDR1 is SGDLS and CDR2 is YYNGEE.

This rearrangement joins TRBV7-9 to TRBJ2-1; D not resolved. The ends were cut back, 1 base at V and 8 bases at J, with 6 bases in the middle. Germline values: CDR1 SEHNR, CDR2 FQNEAQ (reference sequence). The CDR3 extends over 12 amino acids. The chain's CDR3 is CASSLDAHEQFF. The CDR3 region has the DNA TGTGCCAGCAGCTTAGACGCCCATGAGCAGTTCTTC.

The rearrangement uses TRBV27 and TRBJ2-3; D is perhaps TRBD2 (6 bases). The germline V and J ends were trimmed by 6 bases and 3 bases, with 16 bases remaining between them. Germline lookup yields CDR1 MNHEY and CDR2 SMNVEV (reference sequence). There are 15 residues in the CDR3. As DNA, the CDR3 is TGTGCCAGCAGCATGGGTACCCTAGCGACAGATACGCAGTATTTT. Its protein product is CASSMGTLATDTQYF.

The rearrangement links TRBV18 to TRBJ2-2; D unclear. Trimming removed 5 bases from V and 1 base from J, with 11 bases in between. Germline V gene sequence: CDR1 KGHSH, CDR2 LQKENI. This CDR3 is built from 15 residues. The chain's CDR3 is CASSAGPENTGELFF. The CDR3 coding sequence is TGTGCCAGCTCAGCCGGGCCAGAGAACACCGGGGAGCTGTTTTTT.